Presented here are 3 T cell receptor beta chains from one specimen sequenced in a study of molecular identifiers for immune sequencing clone quantification. From the PCR reads, TCRdb called clonotypes with MiXCR, one entry per CDR3 protein. The table has 300,000 to 350,000 distinct CDR3 sequences, about a fifth seen once. The sample consisted of naive CD8+ T cells from blood, with Jurkat cell RNA spiked in. Subset described: FACS-sorted CD8+CD4-CCR7+CD45RA+ naive T cells. The receptors here all came from a human donor in good health. Some libraries in this study had Jurkat cell RNA spiked in.

The rearrangement links TRBV4-1 to TRBJ1-1; D is unclear. V was clipped by 1 base and J by 1 base, with 10 bases between them. This CDR3 is built from 15 residues. Germline CDR1 and CDR2: MGHRA and YSYEKL. The CDR3 loop is CASSQVLRKNTEAFF. The CDR3 nucleotides are TGCGCCAGCAGCCAAGTTTTAAGGAAGAACACTGAAGCTTTCTTT.

The chain recombines TRBV19 with TRBJ1-5; the D gene is possibly TRBD1 (5 bases). Trimming left V 1 base short and J 8 bases short, with 18 bases between. There are 16 residues in the CDR3. Germline V gives CDR1 LNHDA, CDR2 SQIVND (reference sequence). CDR3 in DNA: TGTGCCAGTAGTATAGGTACTGGGACCGGAGGGAAGCCCCAGCATTTT. Its protein product is CASSIGTGTGGKPQHF.

With regard to this clonotype: This may come from a read error, since a much larger clone is one base off. No conserved phenylalanine or tryptophan is present at the end of the CDR3, so a read error is the likely explanation. The chain carries TRBV10-3 and TRBJ1-5; D is ambiguous. The CDR3 is 12 residues long. The germline V and J ends were trimmed by 0 bases and 7 bases, with 4 bases remaining between them. In germline, CDR1 is ENHRY, CDR2 SYGVKD. Written as DNA, the CDR3 is TGTGCCATCAGTGAGTCAAACCAGCCCCAGCATCTT. Encoded protein: CAISESNQPQHL.